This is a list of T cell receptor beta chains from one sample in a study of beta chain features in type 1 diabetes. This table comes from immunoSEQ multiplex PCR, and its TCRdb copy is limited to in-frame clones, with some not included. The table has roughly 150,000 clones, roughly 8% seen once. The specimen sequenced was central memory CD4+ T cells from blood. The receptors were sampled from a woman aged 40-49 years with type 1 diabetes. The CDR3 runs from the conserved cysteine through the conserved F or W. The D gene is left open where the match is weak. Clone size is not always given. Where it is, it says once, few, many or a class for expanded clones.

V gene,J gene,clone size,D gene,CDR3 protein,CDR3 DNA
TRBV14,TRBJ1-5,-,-,CASSSGQPQHF,TGTGCCAGCAGCTCGGGACAGCCCCAGCATTTT
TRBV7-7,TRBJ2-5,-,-,CASSLASETQYF,TGTGCTAGCAGCTTAGCGTCGGAGACCCAGTACTTC
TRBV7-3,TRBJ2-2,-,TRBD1,CASSSSGTANTGELFF,TGTGCCAGCAGCTCGTCCGGGACAGCGAACACCGGGGAGCTGTTTTTT
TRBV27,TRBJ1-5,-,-,CASSFLSGSQPQHF,TGTGCCAGCAGTTTCCTCTCGGGGAGTCAGCCCCAGCATTTT
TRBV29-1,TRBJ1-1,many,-,CSAGKSEAFF,TGCAGCGCCGGGAAATCTGAAGCTTTCTTT
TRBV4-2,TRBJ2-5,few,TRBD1,CASSLLRTGSETQYF,TGTGCCAGCAGCCTCCTGCGGACAGGGAGTGAGACCCAGTACTTC
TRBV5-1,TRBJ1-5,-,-,CASSLQPGRVNQPQHF,TGCGCCAGCAGCTTGCAGCCCGGGAGGGTCAATCAGCCCCAGCATTTT
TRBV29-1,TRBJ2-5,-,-,CSVDGRLGWQETQYF,TGCAGCGTTGATGGCCGACTAGGGTGGCAAGAGACCCAGTACTTC
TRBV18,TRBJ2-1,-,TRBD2,CASSPLGTSLGEQFF,TGTGCCAGCTCACCACTTGGGACTAGTCTCGGTGAGCAGTTCTTC
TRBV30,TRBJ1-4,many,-,CAWKRQGGEKLFF,TGTGCCTGGAAGCGGCAGGGAGGTGAAAAACTGTTTTTT
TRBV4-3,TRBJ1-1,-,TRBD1,CASSQSQGANTEAFF,TGCGCCAGCAGCCAATCCCAGGGGGCGAACACTGAAGCTTTCTTT
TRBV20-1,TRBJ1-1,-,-,CSAPGNTEAFF,TGCAGTGCTCCAGGTAACACTGAAGCTTTCTTT
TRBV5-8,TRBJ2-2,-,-,CASSLVQNTGELFF,TGTGCCAGCAGCTTGGTCCAGAACACCGGGGAGCTGTTTTTT
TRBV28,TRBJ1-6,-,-,CASLTPGQYDSPLHF,TGTGCCAGTCTTACGCCCGGACAGTACGATTCACCCCTCCACTTT
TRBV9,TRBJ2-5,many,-,CASSVDGQRETQYF,TGTGCCAGCAGCGTAGACGGGCAGCGGGAGACCCAGTACTTC
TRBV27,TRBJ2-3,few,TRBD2,CASSLSLAVSTDTQYF,TGTGCCAGCAGTTTATCCCTAGCGGTTAGCACAGATACGCAGTATTTT
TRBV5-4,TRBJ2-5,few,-,CASSFKGEETQYF,TGTGCCAGCAGCTTCAAGGGGGAAGAGACCCAGTACTTC
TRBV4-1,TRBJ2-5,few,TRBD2,CASRPVGGRDQETQYF,TGCGCCAGCAGGCCCGTCGGCGGGAGGGACCAAGAGACCCAGTACTTC
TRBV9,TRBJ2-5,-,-,CASSVEVAGQETQYF,TGTGCCAGCAGCGTAGAGGTAGCGGGACAGGAGACCCAGTACTTC
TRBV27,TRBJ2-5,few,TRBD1,CASSGWTGKSETQYF,TGTGCCAGCAGTGGTTGGACAGGGAAGTCAGAGACCCAGTACTTC
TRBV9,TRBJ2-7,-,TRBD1,CASSPGQGRAYEQYF,TGTGCCAGCAGCCCAGGACAGGGCCGGGCCTACGAGCAGTACTTC
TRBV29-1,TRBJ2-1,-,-,CSSGSGAAEQFF,TGCAGCTCCGGATCAGGGGCCGCTGAGCAGTTCTTC
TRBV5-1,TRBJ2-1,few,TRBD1,CASRPGQGRDEQFF,TGCGCCAGCCGACCGGGACAGGGCCGGGATGAGCAGTTCTTC
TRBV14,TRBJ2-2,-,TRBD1,CASREAGTGRAGELFF,TGTGCCAGCAGGGAAGCCGGGACAGGGCGGGCCGGGGAGCTGTTTTTT
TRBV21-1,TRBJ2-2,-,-,CASSKNMTGELFF,TGTGCCAGCAGCAAAAACATGACCGGGGAGCTGTTTTTT
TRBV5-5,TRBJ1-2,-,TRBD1,CASSQQGAEFSGYTF,TGTGCCAGCAGCCAACAGGGGGCCGAATTCTCTGGCTACACCTTC
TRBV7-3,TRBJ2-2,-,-,CASTLWAATGELFF,TGTGCCAGCACCCTATGGGCAGCTACCGGGGAGCTGTTTTTT
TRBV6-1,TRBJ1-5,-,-,CASSEAATRGTTQHF,TGTGCCAGCAGTGAAGCGGCGACCAGGGGAACGACCCAGCATTTT
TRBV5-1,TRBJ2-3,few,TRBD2,CASSLVTSNTDTQYF,TGCGCCAGCAGCTTGGTGACTAGCAACACAGATACGCAGTATTTT
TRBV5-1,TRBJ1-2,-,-,CASSQGYGYTF,TGCGCCAGCAGCCAGGGCTATGGCTACACCTTC
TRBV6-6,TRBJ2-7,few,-,CASGLSWYEQYF,TGTGCCAGCGGACTTAGTTGGTACGAGCAGTACTTC
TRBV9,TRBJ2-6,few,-,CASSVVPSGANVLTF,TGTGCCAGCAGCGTCGTCCCCTCTGGGGCCAACGTCCTGACTTTC
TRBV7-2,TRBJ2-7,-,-,CASSLGRERYEQYF,TGTGCCAGCAGCTTAGGCAGGGAACGGTACGAGCAGTACTTC
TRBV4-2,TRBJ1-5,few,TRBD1,CASSQAPTGDNQPQHF,TGTGCCAGCAGCCAAGCTCCGACAGGGGACAATCAGCCCCAGCATTTT
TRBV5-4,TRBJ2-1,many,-,CASSFTSYNEQFF,TGTGCCAGCAGCTTCACTAGCTACAATGAGCAGTTCTTC
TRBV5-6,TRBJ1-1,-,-,CASSLDPHTEAFF,TGTGCCAGCAGCTTGGATCCTCACACTGAAGCTTTCTTT
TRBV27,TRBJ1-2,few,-,CASSLGGAGYTF,TGTGCCAGCAGTTTGGGGGGGGCTGGCTACACCTTC
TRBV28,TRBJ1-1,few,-,CASSSEAEVNTEAFF,TGTGCCAGCAGTTCGGAAGCTGAGGTGAACACTGAAGCTTTCTTT
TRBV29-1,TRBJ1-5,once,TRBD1,CSVAGTGNDQPQHF,TGCAGCGTTGCTGGGACAGGGAACGATCAGCCCCAGCATTTT
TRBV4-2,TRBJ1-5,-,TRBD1,CASSRTGYGQPQHF,TGTGCCAGCAGCCGGACAGGGTACGGTCAGCCCCAGCATTTT
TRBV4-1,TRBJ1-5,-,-,CASSQDRGRGWSQPQHF,TGCGCCAGCAGCCAAGATCGAGGCAGGGGATGGAGTCAGCCCCAGCATTTT
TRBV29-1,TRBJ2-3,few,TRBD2,CSVVTSGALTDTQYF,TGCAGCGTTGTGACTAGCGGGGCCCTCACAGATACGCAGTATTTT
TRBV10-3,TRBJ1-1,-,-,CAISESQVSEAFF,TGTGCCATCAGTGAGTCGCAGGTATCTGAAGCTTTCTTT
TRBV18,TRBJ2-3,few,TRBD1,CASSPRTGGEDTQYF,TGTGCCAGCTCACCCCGGACAGGGGGCGAGGATACGCAGTATTTT